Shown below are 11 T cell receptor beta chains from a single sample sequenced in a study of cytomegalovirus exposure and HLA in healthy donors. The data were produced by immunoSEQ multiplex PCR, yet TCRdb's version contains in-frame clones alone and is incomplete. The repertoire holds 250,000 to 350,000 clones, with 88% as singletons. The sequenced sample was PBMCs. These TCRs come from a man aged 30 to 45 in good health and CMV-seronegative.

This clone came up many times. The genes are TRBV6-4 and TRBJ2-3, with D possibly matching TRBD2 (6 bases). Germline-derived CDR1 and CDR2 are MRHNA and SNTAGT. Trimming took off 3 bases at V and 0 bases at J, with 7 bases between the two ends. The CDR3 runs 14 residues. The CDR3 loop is CASSEAGSTDTQYF. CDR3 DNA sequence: TGTGCCAGCAGTGAGGCGGGGAGCACAGATACGCAGTATTTT.

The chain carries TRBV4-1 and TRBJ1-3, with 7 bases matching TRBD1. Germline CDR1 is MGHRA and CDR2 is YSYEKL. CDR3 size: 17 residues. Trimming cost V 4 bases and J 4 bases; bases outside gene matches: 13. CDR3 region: CASSLLSLQGVGNTIYF. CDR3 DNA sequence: TGCGCCAGCAGCCTACTTTCCCTTCAGGGGGTAGGAAACACCATATATTTT.

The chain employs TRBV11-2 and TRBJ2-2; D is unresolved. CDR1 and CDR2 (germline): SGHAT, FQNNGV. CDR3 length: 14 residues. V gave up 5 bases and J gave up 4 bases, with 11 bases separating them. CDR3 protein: CASSPGHATGELFF. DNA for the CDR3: TGTGCCAGCAGCCCTGGGCATGCCACCGGGGAGCTGTTTTTT.

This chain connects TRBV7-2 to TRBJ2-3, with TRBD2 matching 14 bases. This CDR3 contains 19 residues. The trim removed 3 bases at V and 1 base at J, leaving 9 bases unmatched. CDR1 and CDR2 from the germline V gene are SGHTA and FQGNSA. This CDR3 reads CASSFIGLAGGPGTDTQYF. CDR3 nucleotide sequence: TGTGCCAGCAGCTTTATCGGACTAGCGGGGGGACCGGGCACAGATACGCAGTATTTT.

CDR3 nucleotides: TGTGCCAGCAGTGAATTCTACAGGGGTCGTTCACCCCTCCACTTT. Translating gives CASSEFYRGRSPLHF. The chain joins TRBV6-1 to TRBJ1-6, with 7 bases matching TRBD1. Germline lookup yields CDR1 MNHNS and CDR2 SASEGT. V gave up 2 bases and J gave up 9 bases; unmatched junction bases: 7. The CDR3 totals 15 residues.

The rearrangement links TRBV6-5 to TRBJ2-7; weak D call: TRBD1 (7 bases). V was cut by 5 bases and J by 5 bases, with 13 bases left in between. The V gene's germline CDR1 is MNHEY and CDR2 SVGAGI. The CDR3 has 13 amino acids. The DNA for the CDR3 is TGTGCCAGCAGTGCGTTCAGGGGGGACGAGCAGTACTTC. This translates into CASSAFRGDEQYF.

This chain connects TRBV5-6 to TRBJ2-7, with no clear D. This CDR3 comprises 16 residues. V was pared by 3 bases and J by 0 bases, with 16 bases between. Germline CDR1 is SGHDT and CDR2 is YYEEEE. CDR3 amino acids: CASSSIPGSSSYEQYF. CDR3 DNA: TGTGCCAGCAGCTCCATTCCCGGGTCTAGCTCCTACGAGCAGTACTTC.

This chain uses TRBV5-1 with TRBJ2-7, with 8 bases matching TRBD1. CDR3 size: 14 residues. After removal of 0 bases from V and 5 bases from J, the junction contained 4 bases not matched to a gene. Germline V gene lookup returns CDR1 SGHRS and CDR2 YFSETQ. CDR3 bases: TGCGCCAGCAGCTTGGGACAGGGGAGCCACGAGCAGTACTTC. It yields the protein CASSLGQGSHEQYF.

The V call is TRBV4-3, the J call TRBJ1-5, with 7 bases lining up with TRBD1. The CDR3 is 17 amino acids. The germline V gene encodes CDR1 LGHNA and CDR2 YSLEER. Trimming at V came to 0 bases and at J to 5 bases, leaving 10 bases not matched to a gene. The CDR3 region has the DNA TGCGCCAGCAGCCAAGATCCAGGTGACAGGGAACATCAGCCCCAGCATTTT. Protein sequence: CASSQDPGDREHQPQHF.

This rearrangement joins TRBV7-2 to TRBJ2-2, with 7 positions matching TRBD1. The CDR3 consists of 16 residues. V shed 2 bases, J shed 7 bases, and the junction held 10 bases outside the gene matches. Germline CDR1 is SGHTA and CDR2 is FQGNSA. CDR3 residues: CASSLSGTVSGGELFF. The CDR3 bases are TGTGCCAGCAGCTTATCCGGGACAGTCTCCGGCGGGGAGCTGTTTTTT.

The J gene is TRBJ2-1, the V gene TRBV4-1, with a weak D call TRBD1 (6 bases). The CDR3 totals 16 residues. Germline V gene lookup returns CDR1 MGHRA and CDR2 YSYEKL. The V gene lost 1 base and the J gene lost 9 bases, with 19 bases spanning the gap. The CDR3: CASSQAPGQVWGEQFF. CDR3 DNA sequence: TGCGCCAGCAGCCAAGCCCCGGGACAAGTATGGGGTGAGCAGTTCTTC.